Below, 3 T cell receptor beta chains from the same sample are listed, as sequenced in a study of kidney transplant recipient with SARS-CoV-2 infection. MiXCR, run by TCRdb on the reads, gives a single entry per CDR3 protein. In the table there are 250,000 or so distinct CDR3 sequences, roughly 26% of which are singletons. The sequencing here drew on a blood sample, taken at baseline and around day 110 from a kidney transplant recipient. The receptor source for this set is a male patient younger than 45 who had COVID-19 and was a kidney transplant recipient. Some T cells here may be from the graft donor.

Comment on this clonotype: This may stem from a read error, because a much larger clone lies one nucleotide away. V usage is TRBV5-1 and J usage is TRBJ1-2; D gene uncertain. CDR1 and CDR2 from the germline V gene are SGHRS and YFSETQ. CDR3 size: 16 residues. CDR3 loop: CTSSLYLSPGDYGYTF. Written as DNA, the CDR3 is TGCACCAGCAGCTTGTATCTTTCTCCAGGAGACTATGGCTACACCTTC.

A word on this clonotype: A read error is possible here, since a much larger clone lies one base away. V and J are TRBV4-1 and TRBJ2-6, with D unresolved. CDR1 and CDR2 from the germline V gene are MGHRA and YSYEKL. CDR3 length: 16 residues. The DNA of the CDR3 is TGCGCCAGCAGCCAAGATACCAGAACTGGGGTCAACGTCCTGACTTTC. Protein: CASSQDTRTGVNVLTF.

With respect to this clonotype: A much larger clone lies one base from this, so it may be a read error. Written as DNA, the CDR3 is TGTGCCAGCGCGACGGATCATCCACGAAGGACCTATGGCTACACCTTC. It specifies CASATDHPRRTYGYTF. The genes are TRBV5-8 and TRBJ1-2; no clear D. The CDR3 sequence is 16 residues long. Trimming took off 7 bases at V and 4 bases at J, with 23 bases between the two ends. Germline values: CDR1 SGHTS, CDR2 YDEGEE.